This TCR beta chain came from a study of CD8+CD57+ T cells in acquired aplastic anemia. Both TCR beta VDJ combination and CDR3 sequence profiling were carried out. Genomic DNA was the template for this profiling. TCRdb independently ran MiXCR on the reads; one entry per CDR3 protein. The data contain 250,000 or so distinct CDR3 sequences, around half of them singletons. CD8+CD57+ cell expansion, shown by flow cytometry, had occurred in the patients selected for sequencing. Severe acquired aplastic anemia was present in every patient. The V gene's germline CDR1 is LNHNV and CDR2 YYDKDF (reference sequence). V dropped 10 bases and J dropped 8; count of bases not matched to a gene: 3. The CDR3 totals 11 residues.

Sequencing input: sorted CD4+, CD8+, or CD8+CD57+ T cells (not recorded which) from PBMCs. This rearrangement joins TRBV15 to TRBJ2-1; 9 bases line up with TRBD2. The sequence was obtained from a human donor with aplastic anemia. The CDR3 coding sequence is TGTGCCAGCGGGAGGGCCCATGAGCAGTTCTTC. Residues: CASGRAHEQFF.